Included here is one TCR beta chain sequence, with context. Its specificity is not known. The data were obtained in a study of T cell responses to AZD1222 COVID-19 vaccine. Points from the study as a whole: Most donors were white British and more were female, and clonal diversity was possibly underestimated.

Libraries were prepared by immunoSEQ multiplex PCR; TCRdb keeps only in-frame clonotypes and omits some of them. The sample lists 150,000 to 200,000 clones; 85% to 95% were seen once. Between the trimmed V and J ends, which lost 3 bases and 1 base, there was a span of 8 bases. Germline CDR1 KGHDR, CDR2 SFDVKD. The CDR3 runs 14 residues. The TCR was taken from an adult who received the MenACWY meningococcal vaccine as a control. The chain uses TRBV24-1 and TRBJ1-2, with D unresolved. Sequences were derived from peripheral blood, sampled 28 days after the second dose of the MenACWY control vaccine. CDR3 sequence reads: CATSDPPSNYGYTF. As DNA, the CDR3 is TGTGCCACCAGTGATCCGCCGAGTAACTATGGCTACACCTTC.